This T cell receptor (beta chain) was recovered during a study of cytomegalovirus exposure and HLA in healthy donors. Study as a whole: In terms of ancestry, the Caucasian-associated cluster contained 80% to 90% of the roughly 400 genotyped donors.

Germline V gene lookup returns CDR1 MNHEY and CDR2 SVGAGI. The CDR3 contains 12 residues. Between the trimmed V and J ends, which lost 8 bases and 6 bases, there was a span of 13 bases. On this clone: Antigen specificity is unknown.

Study-level findings and limits: Some V segments could not be told apart, so they were left out, TRBV6-2 and TRBV6-3 among them. V- and J-gene trimming in TCR beta was tied to a missense DCLRE1C variant by an analysis performed later. The study carried out a later analysis of TCR beta sequences. It associated roughly 17,000 of them with specific HLA alleles at a false discovery rate of 0.05.

The PCR made use of 60 Vbeta and 13 Jbeta primers. Data came from immunoSEQ multiplex PCR; TCRdb stores just in-frame clones and leaves some out. The top ten hold around 4% of the sample, which has about 130,000 clones, around 72% seen once. The TCR originated in a man younger than 35 in good health and CMV-seropositive. Sequencing was carried out using PBMCs. The V gene is TRBV6-5, the J gene TRBJ1-2; D is perhaps TRBD1 (5 bases). CDR3 coding DNA: TGTGCCAGCGCGCGGCAGGGTGATGGCTACACCTTC. Its protein product is CASARQGDGYTF.